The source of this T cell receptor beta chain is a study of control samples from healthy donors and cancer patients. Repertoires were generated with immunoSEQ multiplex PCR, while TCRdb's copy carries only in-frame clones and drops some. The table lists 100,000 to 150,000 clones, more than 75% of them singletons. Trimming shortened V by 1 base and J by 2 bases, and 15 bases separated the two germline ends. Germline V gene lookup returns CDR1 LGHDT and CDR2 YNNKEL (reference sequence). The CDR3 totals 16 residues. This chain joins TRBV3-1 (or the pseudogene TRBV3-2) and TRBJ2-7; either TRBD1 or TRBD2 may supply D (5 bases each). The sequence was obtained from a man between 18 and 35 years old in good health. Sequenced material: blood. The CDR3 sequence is CASSQAPWDGPYEQYF. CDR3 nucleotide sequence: TGTGCCAGCAGCCAAGCCCCATGGGACGGGCCCTACGAGCAGTACTTC.